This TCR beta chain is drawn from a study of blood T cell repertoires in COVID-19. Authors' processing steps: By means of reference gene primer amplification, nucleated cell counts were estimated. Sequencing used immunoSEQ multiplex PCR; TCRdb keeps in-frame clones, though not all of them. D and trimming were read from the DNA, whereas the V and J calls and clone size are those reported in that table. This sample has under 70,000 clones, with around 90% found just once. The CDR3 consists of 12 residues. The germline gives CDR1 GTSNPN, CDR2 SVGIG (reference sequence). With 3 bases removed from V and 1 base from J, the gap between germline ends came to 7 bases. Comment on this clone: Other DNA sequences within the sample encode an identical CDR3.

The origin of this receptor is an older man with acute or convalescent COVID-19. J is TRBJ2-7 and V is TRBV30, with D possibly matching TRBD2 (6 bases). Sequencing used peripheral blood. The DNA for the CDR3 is TGTGCCTGGAGCGGGGGATCCTACGAGCAGTACTTC. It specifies CAWSGGSYEQYF.